These 11 T cell receptor beta chains share one sample of origin, sequenced in a study of cytomegalovirus exposure and HLA in healthy donors. The PCR contained 60 Vbeta and 13 Jbeta primers. The assay was immunoSEQ multiplex PCR, and TCRdb's table has in-frame clones only and misses some. The specimen's table records approximately 140,000 clones. Sample: PBMCs. All receptors derive from a man aged 35 to 55 in good health and CMV-seronegative.

The CDR3 region has the DNA TGCAGCGTGGAACCGGGACTAGCGGACCAGTACTTC. As protein: CSVEPGLADQYF. The chain joins TRBV29-1 to TRBJ2-5, with 11 nucleotides matching TRBD2. CDR1 SQVTM and CDR2 ANQGSEA come from the germline V gene. The CDR3 extends over 12 amino acids. J gave up 10 bases and V 6 bases, and 7 bases lay outside the gene matches.

The chain employs TRBV6-1 and TRBJ2-7; D remains ambiguous. V lost 3 bases and J lost 1, with 10 bases in between. The CDR3 length is 14 residues. The germline V gene encodes CDR1 MNHNS and CDR2 SASEGT. CDR3 sequence reads: CASSDTLGSYEQYF. The CDR3 bases are TGTGCCAGCAGTGATACCCTAGGTTCCTACGAGCAGTACTTC.

V is TRBV6-5 and J is TRBJ2-5; 14 nucleotides match TRBD2. The germline gives CDR1 MNHEY, CDR2 SVGAGI. J gave up 5 bases and V 5 bases, and 4 bases lay outside the gene matches. The CDR3 consists of 15 residues. This CDR3 reads CASSLGLAGEETQYF. The CDR3 coding sequence is TGTGCCAGCAGTCTGGGACTAGCGGGGGAGGAGACCCAGTACTTC.

This sequence joins TRBV7-9 and TRBJ2-7, with D perhaps matching TRBD1 (5 bases). V dropped 5 bases and J dropped 3 bases, with 5 bases sitting between them. In germline, CDR1 is SEHNR, CDR2 FQNEAQ (reference sequence). This CDR3 contains 11 residues. The CDR3 DNA reads as TGTGCCAGCAGCAGGGGCTACGAGCAGTACTTC. It codes for CASSRGYEQYF.

This chain connects TRBV7-9 to TRBJ2-7, with TRBD1 identical over 9 bases. The J segment lost 6 bases and the V segment lost 5 bases, leaving 8 bases of the junction unmatched. The length of the CDR3 is 14 residues. The germline gives CDR1 SEHNR, CDR2 FQNEAQ (reference sequence). For the CDR3, the DNA is TGTGCCAGCAGCCAGCGGACAGGGGTTGGCGAGCAGTACTTC. Residues: CASSQRTGVGEQYF.

V and J are TRBV5-4 and TRBJ1-2; the match to TRBD1 covers 7 bases. The CDR3 consists of 13 residues. Trimming took 3 bases from V and 6 from J; bases not matched to a gene: 5. Germline V CDR1 and CDR2: SGHNT, YYREEE (reference sequence). The CDR3 protein is CASSSQGVHGYTF. CDR3 bases: TGTGCCAGCAGCTCCCAGGGGGTTCATGGCTACACCTTC.

The chain combines TRBV25-1 with TRBJ2-7; the D gene is possibly TRBD2 (6 bases). The CDR3 is made up of 16 amino acids. CDR1 MGHDK and CDR2 SYGVNS come from the germline V gene. Deletions cut 4 bases from V and 1 base from J, with 17 bases between. CDR3 coding DNA: TGTGCCAGCAGTGTTGGACGAGGAGGGAGATCCTACGAGCAGTACTTC. Protein sequence: CASSVGRGGRSYEQYF.

The V and J genes are TRBV7-9 and TRBJ1-1; TRBD1 might be the D (5 bases). The germline CDR1 and CDR2 sequences are SEHNR and FQNEAQ (reference sequence). V was clipped by 3 bases and J by 0 bases, with 8 bases between them. CDR3 length: 14 residues. This CDR3 is CASSLTELNTEAFF. The CDR3, as DNA: TGTGCCAGCAGCTTGACAGAGTTGAACACTGAAGCTTTCTTT.

This chain links TRBV5-6 with TRBJ1-2, with 7 bases that match TRBD1. The CDR3 totals 13 residues. J was trimmed by 5 bases and V by 2 bases; bases with no gene match: 3. Germline-derived CDR1 and CDR2 are SGHDT and YYEEEE. CDR3 DNA: TGTGCCAGCAGCTTAGGACAGGAGTATGGCTACACCTTC. Its protein product is CASSLGQEYGYTF.

V is TRBV12-5 and J is TRBJ2-1; 15 bases agree with TRBD2. The CDR3 length is 17 residues. J gave up 3 bases and V 5 bases, and 5 bases lay outside the gene matches. Looked up from germline, CDR1 is LGHNT and CDR2 is FRNRAP. CDR3: CASGTGLAGGIYNEQFF. The DNA for the CDR3 is TGTGCTAGTGGTACAGGACTAGCGGGGGGGATCTACAATGAGCAGTTCTTC.

V gene TRBV11-1 combines with J gene TRBJ2-7; D not resolved. Germline V gene lookup returns CDR1 SGHAT and CDR2 FQDESV (reference sequence). The CDR3 length is 12 residues. Trimming left V 5 bases short and J 0 bases short, with 5 bases between. The DNA for the CDR3 is TGTGCCAGCAGCCATAGCTCCTACGAGCAGTACTTC. This translates into CASSHSSYEQYF.